These T cell receptor beta chains were read from a single sample in a study of blood T cell repertoires in COVID-19. The repertoire was sequenced with immunoSEQ multiplex PCR; TCRdb's copy has only in-frame clones and lacks some. Here the sample spans more than 400,000 clones, 80% to 90% being singletons. The material sequenced was peripheral blood. The receptors here all came from a human donor in a cohort sampled during active COVID-19. Each CDR3 is given with its conserved first and last residue. D genes are given only for firm matches. Not all rows give a size; the values are once, few, many and, for expanded clones, a class.

TRBJ2-3,TRBV19,TRBD2,.,TGTGCCAGTAGTGTTGAGGCCCCCATTCGGACTAGCGGGTTAACAGATACGCAGTATTTT,CASSVEAPIRTSGLTDTQYF
TRBJ1-2,TRBV21-1,.,.,TGTGCCAGCAGCAAAGAGACAGGGGGGGCGTACTATGGCTACACCTTC,CASSKETGGAYYGYTF
TRBJ2-7,TRBV29-1,.,.,TGCAGCGTGCAGGGAAGCTCCTACGAGCAGTACTTC,CSVQGSSYEQYF
TRBJ1-5,TRBV30,.,.,TGTGCCTGGAGTACCCCTTTTTTCGGGGGGAATCAGCCCCAGCATTTT,CAWSTPFFGGNQPQHF
TRBJ2-6,TRBV2,.,.,TGTGCCAGCAGCCCAGTTTATTACTCTGGGGCCAACGTCCTGACTTTC,CASSPVYYSGANVLTF
TRBJ2-3,TRBV30,TRBD1,.,TGTGCCTGGAGTGTGGGACAGGGTCGGGAAACGCAGTATTTT,CAWSVGQGRETQYF
TRBJ2-2,TRBV7-3,.,.,TGTGCCAGCAGCCAAAGGCGGGACTTGAACACCGGGGAGCTGTTTTTT,CASSQRRDLNTGELFF
TRBJ2-2,TRBV7-2,TRBD2,.,TGTGCCAGCAGCTTAAGCCCAGCGGGAGGACCTAACGGGGAGCTGTTTTTT,CASSLSPAGGPNGELFF
TRBJ2-5,TRBV19,.,.,TGTGCCAGTGGCGGGACAGACCAAGAGACCCAGTACTTC,CASGGTDQETQYF
TRBJ1-5,TRBV10-3,.,.,TGTGCCACCTCCGGACAGACGTTCAATCAGCCCCAGCATTTT,CATSGQTFNQPQHF
TRBJ2-3,TRBV7-2,TRBD2,.,TGTGCCAGCAGCTTAGTGGGACTAGCGGGAGCGAAAGATACGCAGTATTTT,CASSLVGLAGAKDTQYF
TRBJ1-5,TRBV28,.,.,TGTGCCAGCAATTCAGGGGTCTTTGGGGAAACAGGGAATAGCAATCAGCCCCAGCATTTT,CASNSGVFGETGNSNQPQHF
TRBJ2-5,TRBV7-6,TRBD2,.,TGTGCCAGCAGCTTAGCGGCTAGCGGGAGACAAGAGACCCAGTACTTC,CASSLAASGRQETQYF
TRBJ1-2,TRBV29-1,TRBD1,.,TGCAGCGTCGACCCGGGACAGTCCTATGGCTACACCTTC,CSVDPGQSYGYTF
TRBJ2-3,TRBV7-9,.,.,TGTGCCAGCAGCTTACGGGGGGCGCTTGATACGCAGTATTTT,CASSLRGALDTQYF
TRBJ1-1,TRBV6-5,.,.,TGTGCCAGCAGTTTGCACAGACACACTGAAGCTTTCTTT,CASSLHRHTEAFF
TRBJ2-7,TRBV19,.,.,TGTGCCAGTAGGGGACTGATCGGAAACTACGAGCAGTACTTC,CASRGLIGNYEQYF
TRBJ2-3,TRBV5-4,TRBD2,.,TGTGCCAGCAGCTTACTAGCGGGGACCACGGATACGCAGTATTTT,CASSLLAGTTDTQYF
TRBJ1-2,TRBV28,TRBD1,.,TGTGCCAGCAGTTTATTTGGGACAGGGGTAGGCTACACCTTC,CASSLFGTGVGYTF
TRBJ1-2,TRBV2,.,.,TGTGCCAGCAGTGTGGGCAGGGGTAGCGGCTACACCTTC,CASSVGRGSGYTF
TRBJ2-2,TRBV7-2,TRBD1,.,TGTGCCAGCAGCCCCTGGGGTGGACAGGGCTCCGGGGAGCTGTTTTTT,CASSPWGGQGSGELFF
TRBJ1-4,TRBV7-2,.,.,TGTGCCAGCAGCTTAAGGGGCAACGAAAAACTGTTTTTT,CASSLRGNEKLFF
TRBJ1-2,TRBV7-3,TRBD1,.,TGTGCCAGCAGCCCGACAGGGGATCTGTCTGGCTACACCTTC,CASSPTGDLSGYTF
TRBJ2-2,TRBV15,TRBD2,.,TGTGCCACCAGGCCGCCGGGACTAGCGGCGAACACCGGGGAGCTGTTTTTT,CATRPPGLAANTGELFF
TRBJ1-1,TRBV28,TRBD1,few,TGTGCCAGCAGTTTATATGGACAGGGAGGGGGGAACACTGAAGCTTTCTTT,CASSLYGQGGGNTEAFF
TRBJ2-5,TRBV24-1,.,few,TGTGCCACCAGTGACAGACAGGGAGGGACCCAGTACTTC,CATSDRQGGTQYF
TRBJ2-7,TRBV1,.,few,TGCACCAGCACCCTACCCAGCGGGAGTCAGGGCGAGCAGTACTTC,CTSTLPSGSQGEQYF
TRBJ1-5,TRBV19,TRBD1,.,TGTGCCAGTAGTGGACAGGGACGAGGCAATCAGCCCCAGCATTTT,CASSGQGRGNQPQHF
TRBJ2-1,TRBV5-1,.,.,TGCGCCAGCAGCTTGGCCGGGACTCTCGGGGGCAATGAGCAGTTCTTC,CASSLAGTLGGNEQFF
TRBJ2-7,TRBV27,TRBD2,.,TGTGCCAGCAGTTCGCCGGGACTATCCCTCCACGAGCAGTACTTC,CASSSPGLSLHEQYF
TRBJ1-2,TRBV2,.,.,TGTGCCAGCAGTGCTTTTCGGCCCGAGCCAGGGGACCATGGCTACACCTTC,CASSAFRPEPGDHGYTF
TRBJ1-4,TRBV30,.,.,TGTGCCTGGAGTCGGGGAGGGAGGTCAACTAATGAAAAACTGTTTTTT,CAWSRGGRSTNEKLFF
TRBJ2-1,TRBV14,.,.,TGTGCCAGCGGCAAGACTAGGGCGGGGGAGCAGTTCTTC,CASGKTRAGEQFF
TRBJ1-5,TRBV27,.,.,TGTGCCAGCAGGGCGGGGCCGGGGCAGCCCCAGCATTTT,CASRAGPGQPQHF
TRBJ2-7,TRBV3-1/TRBV3-2,.,.,TGTGCCAGCACCAAGGGGGATTACGAGCAGTACTTC,CASTKGDYEQYF
TRBJ2-2,TRBV28,.,.,TGTGCCAGCATCCAGGGGGGGAACACCGGGGAGCTGTTTTTT,CASIQGGNTGELFF
TRBJ2-2,TRBV11-3,.,few,TGTGCCAGCAGCTTAGATTGCAGGGACACCGGGGAGCTGTTTTTT,CASSLDCRDTGELFF
TRBJ1-2,TRBV7-2,TRBD1,.,TGTGCCAGCAGCCCTCGGACAGGGGAGGCACGTGGCTACACCTTC,CASSPRTGEARGYTF
TRBJ1-1,TRBV7-3,.,.,TGTGCCAGCAGCTTGGAGGGGCATCGGAACACTGAAGCTTTCTTT,CASSLEGHRNTEAFF
TRBJ1-5,TRBV3-1/TRBV3-2,.,once,TGTGCCAGCAGCCAAGTGGGGGGGAGCAATCAGCCCCAGCATTTT,CASSQVGGSNQPQHF
TRBJ1-2,TRBV6-5,.,few,TGTGCCAGCAGCGCGGGGGGCGCGGGGTATGGCTACACCTTC,CASSAGGAGYGYTF
TRBJ2-5,TRBV18,TRBD1,.,TGTGCCAGCTCACCAGGACAGGACGAGACCCAGTACTTC,CASSPGQDETQYF
TRBJ2-2,TRBV5-5,.,.,TGTGCCAGCAGCTTGTGGGCAGACGGTAGCACCGGGGAGCTGTTTTTT,CASSLWADGSTGELFF
TRBJ1-3,TRBV5-1,.,.,TGCGCCAGCAGCTTGGATGGGGCACAAGGAAACACCATATATTTT,CASSLDGAQGNTIYF
TRBJ2-6,TRBV18,.,.,TGTGCCAGCTCACCAATCAGCGGCGATACTCCGACTTTC,CASSPISGDTPTF
TRBJ1-4,TRBV5-8,TRBD1,.,TGTGCCAGCAGCTTGGGGCTCTATGGGACAGGGGATAATGAAAAACTGTTTTTT,CASSLGLYGTGDNEKLFF
TRBJ1-1,TRBV19,.,.,TGTGCCGTCAGTGGGAACACTGAAGCTTTCTTT,CAVSGNTEAFF
TRBJ2-7,TRBV5-1,.,.,TGCGCCAGCAGCTTGGAGGGGCTCTACGAGCAGTACTTC,CASSLEGLYEQYF
TRBJ2-3,TRBV6-1,.,.,TGTGCCAGCAGTGAAGTCCGTACGCAGTATTTT,CASSEVRTQYF
TRBJ1-1,TRBV3-1/TRBV3-2,.,few,TGTGCCAGCAGCCAAGTAACGGGAACTGAAGCTTTCTTT,CASSQVTGTEAFF
TRBJ2-2,TRBV9,TRBD1,once,TGTGCCAGCAGCGCACAGGGGGCTGGGGTGGAGCTGTTTTTT,CASSAQGAGVELFF
TRBJ2-3,TRBV30,.,.,TGTGCCTGGAGTCTCGGCAGGGACTCGGGGACAGATACGCAGTATTTT,CAWSLGRDSGTDTQYF
TRBJ2-7,TRBV30,.,.,TGTGCTTATTGTCCAGCGAGCTCCTACGAGCAGTACTTC,CAYCPASSYEQYF
TRBJ2-1,TRBV7-3,TRBD1,once,TGTGCCAGCAGCTTATTAGGACAGGGGGCGCCGGGTGAGCAGTTCTTC,CASSLLGQGAPGEQFF
TRBJ1-5,TRBV4-2,TRBD1,.,TGTGCCAGCAGCCAAAGGGCGACAGGGGCCGGGGATCAGCCCCAGCATTTT,CASSQRATGAGDQPQHF
TRBJ1-2,TRBV25-1,.,.,TGTGCCAGCAGTGAATTCTCTTTCGAAGGGGGTTACAGAGGCTACACCTTC,CASSEFSFEGGYRGYTF